Here is one TCR beta chain with its context. The TCR beta repertoire was assessed by survey-level immunoSEQ sequencing. Produced via immunoSEQ multiplex PCR; TCRdb's table is partial and in-frame only. Among 68,000 or so clones listed, just over 90% were seen once. J gave up 7 bases and V 5 bases, and 9 bases lay outside the gene matches. Germline V gene data show CDR1 as MNHEY and CDR2 as SMNVEV (reference sequence). This CDR3 has 15 amino acids. This clonotype was sampled from a man in his forties or fifties with rheumatoid arthritis. The V call is TRBV27, the J call TRBJ2-1, with 9 positions matching TRBD1. The sample comprised PBMCs. CDR3 DNA: TGTGCCAGCAGTCATGGGGGACAGGGAAGGAATGAGCAGTTCTTC. This translates into CASSHGGQGRNEQFF.